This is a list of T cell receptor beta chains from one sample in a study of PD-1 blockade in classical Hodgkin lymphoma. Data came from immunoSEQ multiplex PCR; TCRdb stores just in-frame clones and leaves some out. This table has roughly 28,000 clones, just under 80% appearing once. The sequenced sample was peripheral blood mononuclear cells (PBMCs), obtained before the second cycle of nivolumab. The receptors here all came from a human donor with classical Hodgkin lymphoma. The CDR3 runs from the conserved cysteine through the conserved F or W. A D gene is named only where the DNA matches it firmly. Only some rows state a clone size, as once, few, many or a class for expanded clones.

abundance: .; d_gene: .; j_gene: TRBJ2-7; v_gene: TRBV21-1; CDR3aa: CASGSSGGHEQYF; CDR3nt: TGTGCCAGCGGGAGTAGCGGGGGCCACGAGCAGTACTTC
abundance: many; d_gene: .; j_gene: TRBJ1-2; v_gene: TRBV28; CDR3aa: CASSLGAKYYGYTF; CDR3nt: TGTGCCAGCAGTCTTGGGGCGAAGTACTATGGCTACACCTTC
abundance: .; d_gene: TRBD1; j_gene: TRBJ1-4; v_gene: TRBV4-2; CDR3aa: CASSQDKGTENEKLFF; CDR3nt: TGTGCCAGCAGCCAAGATAAAGGGACAGAAAATGAAAAACTGTTTTTT
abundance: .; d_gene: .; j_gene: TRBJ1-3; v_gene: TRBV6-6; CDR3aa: CASSYSGTTGNTIYF; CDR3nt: TGTGCCAGCAGTTACTCAGGGACAACTGGAAACACCATATATTTT
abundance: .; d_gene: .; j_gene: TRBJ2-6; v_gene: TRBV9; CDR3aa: CASSVARGSGANVLTF; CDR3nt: TGTGCCAGCAGCGTAGCTCGGGGCAGTGGGGCCAACGTCCTGACTTTC
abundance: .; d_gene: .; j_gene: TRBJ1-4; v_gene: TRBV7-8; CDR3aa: CASSLVETNEKLFF; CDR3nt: TGTGCCAGCAGCTTGGTGGAGACTAATGAAAAACTGTTTTTT
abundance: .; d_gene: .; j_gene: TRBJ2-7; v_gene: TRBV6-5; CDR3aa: CASSTGTSAYEQYF; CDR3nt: TGTGCCAGCAGTACTGGGACTTCAGCCTACGAGCAGTACTTC
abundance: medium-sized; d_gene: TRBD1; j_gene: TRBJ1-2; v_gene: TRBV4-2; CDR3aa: CASSPADRGNYGYTF; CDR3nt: TGTGCCAGCAGCCCAGCGGACAGGGGAAACTATGGCTACACCTTC
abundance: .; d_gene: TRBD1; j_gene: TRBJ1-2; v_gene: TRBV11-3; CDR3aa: CASSFQTGIPNYGYTF; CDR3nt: TGTGCCAGCAGCTTTCAGACAGGGATCCCTAACTATGGCTACACCTTC
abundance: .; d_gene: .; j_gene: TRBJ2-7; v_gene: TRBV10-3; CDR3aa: CAISASSYEQYF; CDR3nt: TGTGCCATCAGCGCAAGCTCCTACGAGCAGTACTTC
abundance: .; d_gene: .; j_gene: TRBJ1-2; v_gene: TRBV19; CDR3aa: CASSTSVQDYYGYTF; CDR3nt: TGTGCCAGTAGTACCTCCGTACAGGACTATTATGGCTACACCTTC
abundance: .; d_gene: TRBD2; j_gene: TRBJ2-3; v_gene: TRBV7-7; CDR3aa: CASSLAGDPQSGDTQYF; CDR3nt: TGTGCCAGCAGCTTGGCGGGGGACCCTCAGAGTGGGGATACGCAGTATTTT
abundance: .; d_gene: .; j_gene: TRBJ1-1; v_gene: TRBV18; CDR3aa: CASSPSQMMNTEAFF; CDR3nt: TGTGCCAGCTCACCAAGCCAAATGATGAACACTGAAGCTTTCTTT
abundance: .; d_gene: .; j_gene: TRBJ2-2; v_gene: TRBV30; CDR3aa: CAWSVWTVGDTGELFF; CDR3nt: TGTGCCTGGAGTGTTTGGACAGTAGGGGACACCGGGGAGCTGTTTTTT
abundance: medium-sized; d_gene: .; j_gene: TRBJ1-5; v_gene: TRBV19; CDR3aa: CASSPSLGGALQPQHF; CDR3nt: TGTGCCAGTAGTCCTTCACTCGGCGGGGCCCTTCAGCCCCAGCATTTT
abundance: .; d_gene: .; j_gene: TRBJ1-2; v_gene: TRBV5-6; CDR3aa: CASSLTYGEYEGYTF; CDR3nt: TGTGCCAGCAGCCTGACTTATGGGGAATATGAGGGCTACACCTTC
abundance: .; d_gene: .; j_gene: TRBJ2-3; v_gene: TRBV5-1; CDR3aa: CASSPQGGANTQYF; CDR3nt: TGCGCCAGCAGCCCCCAAGGGGGGGCTAATACGCAGTATTTT
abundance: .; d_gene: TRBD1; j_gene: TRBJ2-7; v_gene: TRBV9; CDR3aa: CASSVAGQGYEQYF; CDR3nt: TGTGCCAGCAGCGTAGCGGGACAGGGTTACGAGCAGTACTTC
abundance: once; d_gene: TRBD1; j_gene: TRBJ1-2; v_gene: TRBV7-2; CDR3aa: CASSYTWTGNGYTF; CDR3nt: TGTGCCAGCAGCTACACATGGACAGGGAATGGCTACACCTTC
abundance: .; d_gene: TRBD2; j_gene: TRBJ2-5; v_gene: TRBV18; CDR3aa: CASARLAGRQETQYF; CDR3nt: TGTGCCAGCGCCAGACTAGCGGGGAGACAAGAGACCCAGTACTTC
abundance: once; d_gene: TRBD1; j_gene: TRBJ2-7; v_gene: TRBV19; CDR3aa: CASSLQGATDEQYF; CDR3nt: TGTGCCAGTAGTTTACAGGGGGCCACTGACGAGCAGTACTTC
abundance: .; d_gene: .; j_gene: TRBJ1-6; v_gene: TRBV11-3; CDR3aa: CASSLGGGEGSPLHF; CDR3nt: TGTGCCAGCAGCTTAGGGGGCGGAGAAGGTTCACCCCTCCACTTT
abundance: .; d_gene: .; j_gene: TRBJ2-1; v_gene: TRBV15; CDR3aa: CATSRGAGMKNEQFF; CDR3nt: TGTGCCACCAGCAGAGGGGCGGGAATGAAAAATGAGCAGTTCTTC
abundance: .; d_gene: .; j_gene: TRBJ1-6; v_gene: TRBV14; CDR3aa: CASSLTTNSPLHF; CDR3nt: TGTGCCAGCAGCCTAACTACGAATTCACCCCTCCACTTT
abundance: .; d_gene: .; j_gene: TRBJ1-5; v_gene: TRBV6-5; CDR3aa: CASSYSWGRGQPQHF; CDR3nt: TGTGCCAGCAGTTACTCGTGGGGGCGTGGACAGCCCCAGCATTTT
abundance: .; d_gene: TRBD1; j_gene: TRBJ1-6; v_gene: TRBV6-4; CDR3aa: CASRKLGTDGSPLHF; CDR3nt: TGTGCCAGCAGGAAGTTAGGGACAGATGGATCACCCCTCCACTTT
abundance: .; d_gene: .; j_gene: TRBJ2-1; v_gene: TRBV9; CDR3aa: CASSATRASGYEQFF; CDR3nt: TGTGCCAGCAGCGCGACTCGGGCCTCCGGGTATGAGCAGTTCTTC
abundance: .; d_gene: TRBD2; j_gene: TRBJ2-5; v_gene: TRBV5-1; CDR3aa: CASSLDVAGGQETQYF; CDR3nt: TGCGCCAGCAGCTTGGACGTAGCGGGGGGTCAGGAGACCCAGTACTTC
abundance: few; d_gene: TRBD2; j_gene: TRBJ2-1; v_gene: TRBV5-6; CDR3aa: CASSLYSGGLPEQFF; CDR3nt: TGTGCCAGCAGCTTGTATAGCGGGGGTTTGCCTGAGCAGTTCTTC